This T cell receptor (beta chain) originates from a study of blood T cell repertoires in COVID-19. Some clones are missing from TCRdb's copy, which holds only in-frame ones; the method was immunoSEQ multiplex PCR. The data contain about 210,000 clones, around 85% of them singletons. Germline CDR1 reads SNHLY; CDR2 reads FYNNEI. CDR3 length: 14 residues. The V and J ends lost 4 bases and 4 bases, in that order; junction bases with no gene match: 4. The chain carries TRBV2 and TRBJ1-2, with 9 bases matching TRBD1. Sequenced material: peripheral blood. This clonotype was sampled from a man in his forties or fifties with acute or convalescent COVID-19. The CDR3 is CASSVDRGGYGYTF. The CDR3 coding sequence is TGTGCCAGCAGTGTGGACAGGGGTGGCTATGGCTACACCTTC.